The sequence of this T cell receptor beta chain was determined in a study of blood T cell repertoires in COVID-19 (dated by TCRdb to the early 2020s). Turning to the overall study: Collaborator samples came from the United States, Italy and Spain and covered acute and convalescent phases of COVID-19. The material from the prospective study consisted of cDNA or gDNA derived from T cells, B-cell-depleted T cells, or PBMCs. Deeply sampled blood TCRbeta repertoires from subjects exposed to, actively infected with, or recovered from COVID-19 were included in the dataset. The repertoires were made available in a free public database intended to serve as a resource for research on the immune response to SARS-CoV-2. Samples were obtained from the ongoing ImmuneRACE study (first 160 participants) and from 1,254 subjects provided by 6 global collaborators. Nearly every sample came with metadata listing a de-identified subject ID, COVID-19 status, age in years and sex. Where available, HLA class I and class II types were taken from metadata supplied by the sample provider and were not determined by assay-based typing.

V is shortened by 6 bases, J by 5 bases, and the region joining them spans 17 bases. The CDR3 covers 15 residues, taking in both the cysteine and the phenylalanine. Of all the DNA, just the CDR3 is kept, 45 bases in frame from base 1. CDR1 and CDR2, per the germline V gene, are ENHRY and SYGVKD. Enrolling through a virtual design, the prospective study's participants ranged in age from roughly 18 to 100 years and lived across approximately 25 United States geographic areas. Cohort assignment in the prospective study relied on participant-reported clinical history from a screening survey and a study questionnaire. Recovered participants in ImmuneRACE Cohort 3 were defined by two consecutive negative NP/OP PCR tests, clearance by a healthcare professional, or resolution of symptoms. In the prospective study, whole blood, serum and a nasopharyngeal or oropharyngeal swab were collected from each participant by mobile phlebotomists. Additional blood draws and questionnaires over an approximately two-month period could optionally be provided by prospective study participants. Prospective study blood samples were shipped either frozen or at room temperature before DNA extraction.

The immunoSEQ Assay, a bias-controlled multiplex PCR, was used to amplify TCRbeta CDR3 regions from genomic DNA. Regarding the original processing steps: Within the assay, amplification of reference gene primers was used to estimate how many nucleated cells each sample contained. To quantify the absolute abundance of each unique TCRbeta CDR3 rearrangement, sequence reads were collapsed and filtered. For each sample, productive Simpson clonality was calculated as the square root of Simpson's diversity index over productive rearrangements. Here the immuneACCESS table is served through TCRdb, limited to in-frame sequences with V and J called. Missing clones are a known gap in these copies; in checked studies unresolved V genes cover under half, and the rest lacks a known reason. That table supplies the V and J calls and clone size; D and trimming were determined from the DNA. The sample includes approximately 400,000 clones, with about 87% observed a single time. The ten biggest clones cover roughly 1.4% of the sample.

A note on this clone: Its antigen is still unknown. The record has no base qualities; no much larger clone is one base away.

The paper's findings and limits, for the study overall: How much clinical and demographic metadata was included differed by source and by participant, and the metadata was provided uncurated.

The origin of this receptor is a young man who had recovered from COVID-19. The chain is assembled from TRBV10-3 and TRBJ2-1; matching of 5 bases hints at TRBD1 as the D gene. What was sequenced was PBMCs or T cells enriched from blood (not recorded which). The CDR3 region has the sequence CAISQTSKGHNEQFF. The DNA sequence is given as TGTGCCATCAGCCAGACATCGAAGGGGCACAATGAGCAGTTCTTC.